This T cell receptor (beta chain) was observed in a study of glioma-infiltrating T cells after dendritic cell vaccination. PBMC sampling occurred before vaccination, two weeks after the third dose, and at progression. Libraries were prepared by immunoSEQ multiplex PCR; TCRdb keeps only in-frame clonotypes and omits some of them. The data show more than 95,000 clones, roughly 79% seen once. The clonotype comes from a human donor with glioblastoma. The source was blood, collected before dendritic cell vaccination.

In nucleotides, the CDR3 is TGTGCCTGGAGTGTAGCAGGGGAGAGCTCCTACGAGCAGTACTTC. Residues: CAWSVAGESSYEQYF. This sequence joins TRBV30 and TRBJ2-7, with D maybe TRBD1 (6 bases). CDR3 size: 15 residues. CDR1 and CDR2 from the germline V gene are GTSNPN and SVGIG (reference sequence). V lost 0 bases and J lost 0, with 12 bases in between.